These 12 T cell receptor beta chains came from one sample sequenced in a study of regulatory T cells in long-lasting Graves disease. As for time point: newly diagnosed GD, antithyroid drugs for less than 3 months. From RNA extracted from PBMCs, the TCR library was made. Building the TCR beta libraries relied on iRepertoire HTBI primers, and CDR3 regions underwent Arm-PCR. In TCRdb, the multiplex PCR reads were re-called with MiXCR into one record per CDR3 protein. The sample includes roughly 500,000 distinct CDR3 sequences, less than 15% of them seen just once. The same data also went into a second study, on T cells in Graves' hyperthyroidism and ophthalmopathy.

Sequencing used peripheral blood mononuclear cells (PBMCs), obtained at new diagnosis, from a patient treated with antithyroid drugs. The receptors come from a man aged 25-45 years with Graves disease.

At least ten counts were recorded for this clonotype. The chain employs TRBV12-3 or TRBV12-4 and TRBJ1-1, with D possibly being TRBD1 (5 bases). V lost 5 bases to trimming and J lost 10 bases, with 14 bases between them. CDR3 length equals 12 residues. Here the CDR3 reads CASSGSPGGAFF. In nucleotides, the CDR3 is TGTGCCAGCAGTGGAAGCCCGGGGGGAGCTTTCTTT.

This clonotype was found many times. This chain uses TRBV27 with TRBJ2-1; TRBD2 agrees at 13 bases. Germline CDR1 reads MNHEY; CDR2 reads SMNVEV (reference sequence). J lost 8 bases, V lost 5 bases, and 9 bases had no gene match. The CDR3 runs to 16 residues. CDR3 loop: CASSTSWTSGRDEQFF. Here the CDR3 DNA reads TGTGCCAGCAGTACTTCCTGGACTAGCGGGAGAGATGAGCAGTTCTTC.

J is TRBJ2-3 and V is TRBV24-1; 14 bases map to TRBD2. The CDR3 is 18 residues long. In germline, CDR1 is KGHDR, CDR2 SFDVKD. V lost 4 bases and J lost 3; bases outside the gene matches: 8. The CDR3 bases are TGTGCCACCAGTGACCCGGGACTAGCGGGAGTAAGTACAGATACGCAGTATTTT. Encoded protein: CATSDPGLAGVSTDTQYF.

This clonotype has at least ten counts. V and J are TRBV20-1 and TRBJ2-7; D may be TRBD1 (5 bases). This CDR3 contains 13 residues. CDR1 is DFQATT and CDR2 is SNEGSKA in the germline V gene (reference sequence). V gave up 0 bases and J gave up 10 bases, with 16 bases separating them. CDR3 coding DNA: TGCAGTGCTAGAGAAGGACACGGCGGACAACAGTACTTC. Residues: CSAREGHGGQQYF.

This chain joins TRBV6-1 and TRBJ2-7, with 8 bases fitting TRBD2. The CDR3 is 14 amino acids. Germline V gene lookup returns CDR1 MNHNS and CDR2 SASEGT. Losses at the gene ends were 7 bases for V and 0 bases for J; bases not matched to a gene: 5. For the CDR3, the DNA is TGTGCCAGCATAGATAGCGGGGACTCCTACGAGCAGTACTTC. Translation: CASIDSGDSYEQYF.

Only a few counts were recorded for this clonotype. The CDR3 spells CASSLRSDGNTIYF. The CDR3, as DNA: TGTGCCAGCAGCTTGCGGTCGGATGGAAACACCATATATTTT. The chain links TRBV5-4 to TRBJ1-3; D is unclear. The V gene's germline CDR1 is SGHNT and CDR2 YYREEE (reference sequence). The CDR3 has 14 residues. Trimming left V 1 base short and J 3 bases short, with 8 bases between.

The chain is built from TRBV15 and TRBJ2-7; 8 positions agree with TRBD2. The germline V gene has CDR1 LNHNV and CDR2 YYDKDF (reference sequence). This CDR3 region has 16 residues. J lost 2 bases, V lost 2 bases, and 8 bases had no gene match. The CDR3 sequence is CATSRTPLAETYEQYF. CDR3 nucleotide sequence: TGTGCCACCAGCAGAACCCCACTAGCGGAAACCTACGAGCAGTACTTC.

The chain has TRBV5-6 and TRBJ2-2; D is unclear. The CDR3 runs 15 residues. Trimming cost V 6 bases and J 1 base, with 13 bases left between them. Germline V gene sequence: CDR1 SGHDT, CDR2 YYEEEE. CDR3 protein: CASNRRPRNTGELFF. The CDR3, as DNA: TGTGCCAGCAATCGCCGACCGAGGAACACCGGGGAGCTGTTTTTT.

This clonotype was observed many times. The rearrangement links TRBV9 to TRBJ2-1; no clear D. With 3 bases removed from V and 0 bases from J, the gap between germline ends came to 4 bases. CDR1 and CDR2 (germline): SGDLS, YYNGEE. The CDR3 is 13 amino acids. CDR3 sequence: CASSAISYNEQFF. In DNA form, the CDR3 reads TGTGCCAGCAGCGCCATCTCCTACAATGAGCAGTTCTTC.

This clonotype was found many times. The chain is built from TRBV7-8 and TRBJ2-3; D remains unclear. Between the trimmed V and J ends, which lost 5 bases and 0 bases, there was a span of 9 bases. CDR1 SGHVS and CDR2 FQNEAQ come from the germline V gene. The CDR3 covers 14 residues. The CDR3 protein is CASSEAESTDTQYF. The CDR3 DNA sequence: TGTGCCAGCAGCGAGGCGGAAAGCACAGATACGCAGTATTTT.

This clonotype was observed at least ten times. The chain couples TRBV7-2 to TRBJ2-7, with TRBD2 identical over 8 bases. The CDR3 length is 16 residues. The J segment lost 6 bases and the V segment lost 0 bases, leaving 10 bases of the junction unmatched. Per the germline V gene, CDR1 is SGHTA and CDR2 is FQGNSA. The CDR3 nucleotides read TGTGCCAGCAGCTTAGCTAGCGGGATATCCCTCAGCGAGCAGTACTTC. It is translated as CASSLASGISLSEQYF.

This chain joins TRBV24-1 and TRBJ2-1; 8 nucleotides agree with TRBD1. CDR3 size: 16 residues. J gave up 0 bases and V 4 bases, and 4 bases lay outside the gene matches. CDR1 is KGHDR and CDR2 is SFDVKD in the germline V gene. The DNA of the CDR3 is TGTGCCACCAGTGACCCCGGACAGGGCTCCTACAATGAGCAGTTCTTC. Its translation: CATSDPGQGSYNEQFF.